The 29 T cell receptor beta chains listed next were all sequenced from one sample in a study of cytomegalovirus exposure and HLA in healthy donors. The PCR used 60 Vbeta and 13 Jbeta primers. The assay was immunoSEQ multiplex PCR, and TCRdb's table has in-frame clones only and misses some. The sample shows just over 150,000 clones, and roughly 1.3% sits with its ten largest clones. The material sequenced was PBMCs. These TCRs come from a woman aged 60-70 years in good health and CMV-seronegative.

This chain links TRBV7-2 with TRBJ1-1, with 11 bases matching TRBD1. This CDR3 comprises 12 residues. Germline V gene sequence: CDR1 SGHTA, CDR2 FQGNSA. Trimming removed 6 bases from V and 11 bases from J; junction bases left unmatched: 5. CDR3 sequence: CASSWDRGLAFF. CDR3 sequence (DNA): TGTGCCAGCAGTTGGGACAGGGGGTTGGCTTTCTTT.

This chain links TRBV27 with TRBJ2-3; 8 positions agree with TRBD1. There are 15 residues in the CDR3. The germline CDR1 and CDR2 sequences are MNHEY and SMNVEV (reference sequence). V shed 1 base, J shed 0 bases, and the junction held 0 bases outside the gene matches. In DNA form, the CDR3 reads TGTGCCAGCAGTTTATGGACAGGGAGCACAGATACGCAGTATTTT. Translating gives CASSLWTGSTDTQYF.

The chain joins TRBV7-9 to TRBJ1-4; D may be TRBD1 (6 bases). Germline CDR1 reads SEHNR; CDR2 reads FQNEAQ (reference sequence). The CDR3 loop spans 15 amino acids. V was shortened by 2 bases and J by 6 bases, with 13 bases between the two germline ends. The CDR3 reads CASSLQQGGDEKLFF. The CDR3 DNA is TGTGCCAGCAGCTTACAACAGGGAGGGGATGAAAAACTGTTTTTT.

J is TRBJ1-2 and V is TRBV5-4; 8 bases match TRBD1. Looked up from germline, CDR1 is SGHNT and CDR2 is YYREEE (reference sequence). The ends lost 4 bases at V and 4 bases at J; junction bases unmatched: 12. This CDR3 is built from 16 residues. The CDR3 is CASSPTLDRDSYGYTF. CDR3 DNA sequence: TGTGCCAGCAGCCCAACCCTGGACAGGGACTCCTATGGCTACACCTTC.

The chain's CDR3 is CASSYSDSAAYEQYF. The DNA for the CDR3 is TGTGCCAGCAGTTACTCTGATAGCGCGGCCTACGAGCAGTACTTC. The chain employs TRBV6-5 and TRBJ2-7; tentative D call: TRBD2 (5 bases). V was cut by 0 bases and J by 2 bases, with 11 bases left in between. This CDR3 comprises 15 residues. Germline lookup yields CDR1 MNHEY and CDR2 SVGAGI.

The chain couples TRBV27 to TRBJ1-2, with 7 positions matching TRBD1. V lost 5 bases to trimming and J lost 5 bases; unmatched junction nucleotides: 5. CDR1 is MNHEY and CDR2 is SMNVEV in the germline V gene (reference sequence). The CDR3 is made up of 13 amino acids. The CDR3 region is CASSAQQGYGYTF. CDR3 in DNA: TGTGCCAGCAGTGCTCAACAGGGGTATGGCTACACCTTC.

The chain recombines TRBV19 with TRBJ2-2; the match to TRBD1 covers 8 bases. V lost 4 bases to trimming and J lost 4 bases; unmatched junction nucleotides: 5. The CDR3 runs 15 residues. Germline V lookup: CDR1 LNHDA, CDR2 SQIVND (reference sequence). CDR3 bases: TGTGCCAGTAGTACGGACAGGGCGGTCACCGGGGAGCTGTTTTTT. Protein product: CASSTDRAVTGELFF.

In nucleotides, the CDR3 is TGTGCCAGCAGCTTAGCCGGGACAGGAATACGCTATGGCTACACCTTC. This codes for CASSLAGTGIRYGYTF. V usage is TRBV11-2 and J usage is TRBJ1-2, with 8 bases lining up with TRBD1. The J segment lost 4 bases and the V segment lost 1 base, leaving 8 bases of the junction unmatched. The CDR3 extends over 16 amino acids. Germline assignment: CDR1 SGHAT and CDR2 FQNNGV.

V and J are TRBV5-4 and TRBJ1-1; D is perhaps TRBD1 (6 bases). Germline assignment: CDR1 SGHNT and CDR2 YYREEE (reference sequence). V dropped 2 bases and J dropped 7 bases, with 27 bases sitting between them. The CDR3 loop spans 18 amino acids. CDR3 residues: CASSFRGRRGRQVSEAFF. CDR3 coding DNA: TGTGCCAGCAGCTTCCGGGGTCGACGAGGGAGACAGGTAAGTGAAGCTTTCTTT.

The rearrangement joins TRBV27 to TRBJ1-6, with 8 bases that match TRBD1. Germline V lookup: CDR1 MNHEY, CDR2 SMNVEV (reference sequence). Losses at the gene ends were 5 bases for V and 8 bases for J; bases not matched to a gene: 14. This CDR3 is built from 17 residues. CDR3 nucleotide sequence: TGTGCCAGCAGTACTCGACAGGGGCGTCCTGGGGATTCACCCCTCCACTTT. This sequence encodes CASSTRQGRPGDSPLHF.

The chain combines TRBV6-6 with TRBJ2-7; 12 bases line up with TRBD1. The CDR3 length is 14 residues. Trimming at V came to 5 bases and at J to 6 bases, leaving 5 bases not matched to a gene. Germline CDR1 is MNHNY and CDR2 is SVGAGI (reference sequence). CDR3 sequence reads: CASSPGTGGSEQYF. The CDR3 bases are TGTGCCAGCAGTCCCGGGACAGGGGGCTCCGAGCAGTACTTC.

The chain links TRBV5-1 to TRBJ2-5; 7 nucleotides match TRBD2. V gave up 4 bases and J gave up 0 bases; unmatched junction bases: 9. The CDR3 covers 16 residues. From germline, CDR1 is SGHRS and CDR2 YFSETQ. The CDR3: CASSREVRGYQETQYF. CDR3 nucleotides: TGCGCCAGCAGCCGGGAGGTTCGGGGCTACCAAGAGACCCAGTACTTC.

The chain has TRBV6-5 and TRBJ1-5; D might be TRBD1 (5 bases). Germline V gives CDR1 MNHEY, CDR2 SVGAGI. CDR3 length equals 15 residues. The V gene lost 0 bases and the J gene lost 7 bases, with 13 bases spanning the gap. The CDR3 is CASSYSTAMGQPQHF. The CDR3, as DNA: TGTGCCAGCAGTTACTCGACAGCCATGGGGCAGCCCCAGCATTTT.

The chain recombines TRBV7-3 with TRBJ2-5, with D perhaps TRBD2 (6 bases). The CDR3 totals 13 residues. Germline V gene lookup returns CDR1 SGHTA and CDR2 FQGTGA. Trimming stripped 6 bases from V and 1 base from J, with 9 bases between. The CDR3 DNA follows: TGTGCCAGCAGTGGGGGGAGCCAAGAGACCCAGTACTTC. Encoded protein: CASSGGSQETQYF.

The chain carries TRBV29-1 and TRBJ1-2; D not certain. V lost 4 bases to trimming and J lost 8 bases, with 20 bases between them. This CDR3 has 14 amino acids. In germline, CDR1 is SQVTM, CDR2 ANQGSEA. DNA of the CDR3: TGCAGCGTTGGCTCACCGGAGGGCCCTATGGGCTACACCTTC. Amino acids: CSVGSPEGPMGYTF.

This rearrangement joins TRBV7-8 to TRBJ1-5, with 7 bases aligning to TRBD1. The ends lost 4 bases at V and 4 bases at J; junction bases unmatched: 1. Germline V gives CDR1 SGHVS, CDR2 FQNEAQ. CDR3 length equals 13 residues. This CDR3 is CASSYRGNQPQHF. The CDR3 region has the DNA TGTGCCAGCAGCTACAGGGGAAATCAGCCCCAGCATTTT.

This chain connects TRBV9 to TRBJ2-7, with 7 bases identical to TRBD1. The V gene end was trimmed by 0 bases and the J gene end by 2 bases; junction bases not matched to a gene: 5. Per the germline V gene, CDR1 is SGDLS and CDR2 is YYNGEE. The CDR3 runs to 15 residues. The CDR3 here is CASSVGAGGTYEQYF. The CDR3 DNA sequence: TGTGCCAGCAGCGTAGGGGCAGGGGGTACCTACGAGCAGTACTTC.

The V and J genes are TRBV7-3 and TRBJ2-2, with TRBD2 matching over 8 bases. V shed 5 bases, J shed 2 bases, and the junction held 7 bases outside the gene matches. Germline V gene sequence: CDR1 SGHTA, CDR2 FQGTGA. The CDR3 contains 16 residues. CDR3 in amino acids: CASSGIAGLNTGELFF. CDR3 coding DNA: TGTGCCAGCAGCGGGATAGCGGGACTTAACACCGGGGAGCTGTTTTTT.

The J gene is TRBJ1-5, the V gene TRBV10-3, with D perhaps TRBD1 (5 bases). V lost 10 bases and J lost 1, with 11 bases in between. CDR3 length equals 13 residues. Germline V gene sequence: CDR1 ENHRY, CDR2 SYGVKD. The CDR3 loop is CATVGASNQPQHF. As DNA, the CDR3 is TGTGCCACCGTTGGGGCGAGCAATCAGCCCCAGCATTTT.

The gene calls are TRBV19 and TRBJ2-1; 12 nucleotides align to TRBD2. The length of the CDR3 is 16 residues. With V trimmed by 8 bases and J by 0 bases, 5 bases remained unmatched. CDR1 is LNHDA and CDR2 is SQIVND in the germline V gene (reference sequence). As DNA, the CDR3 is TGTGCCAGTGGGGGACTAGCGGGTTTCTCCTACAATGAGCAGTTCTTC. Its translation is CASGGLAGFSYNEQFF.

J is TRBJ2-1 and V is TRBV10-3; 8 nucleotides match TRBD2. This CDR3 has 13 residues. Per the germline V gene, CDR1 is ENHRY and CDR2 is SYGVKD. V lost 6 bases and J lost 9; bases outside the gene matches: 7. The chain's CDR3 is CAIRPREEVEQFF. CDR3 sequence (DNA): TGTGCCATCAGACCGCGGGAGGAGGTTGAGCAGTTCTTC.

The chain is built from TRBV5-4 and TRBJ2-3; 8 bases align to TRBD1. The germline V gene encodes CDR1 SGHNT and CDR2 YYREEE (reference sequence). Trimming took 0 bases from V and 6 from J; bases not matched to a gene: 6. This CDR3 spans 15 amino acids. The CDR3 reads CASSLVARGLDTQYF. For the CDR3, the DNA is TGTGCCAGCAGCTTGGTGGCCAGGGGGCTGGATACGCAGTATTTT.

The V and J genes are TRBV7-9 and TRBJ2-7, with TRBD1 as a possible D gene (6 bases). The V end lost 5 bases, the J end lost 3 bases, and 11 bases lay between the germline ends. This CDR3 is 13 amino acids long. Per germline, CDR1 SEHNR and CDR2 FQNEAQ (reference sequence). CDR3 nucleotides: TGTGCCAGCAGCCCAGGGGCCAGCTACGAGCAGTACTTC. It specifies CASSPGASYEQYF.

The chain carries TRBV29-1 and TRBJ1-4; a possible D gene is TRBD1 (6 bases). The CDR3 length is 12 residues. The germline gives CDR1 SQVTM, CDR2 ANQGSEA. The CDR3 protein is CAGGQGSEKLFF. The CDR3 DNA sequence: TGCGCGGGGGGGCAGGGGAGTGAAAAACTGTTTTTT. The whole variable domain, remainder taken from reference TRBV29-1 and TRBJ1-4, is SAVISQKPSRDICQRGTSLTIQCQVDSQVTMMFWYRQQPGQSLTLIATANQGSEATYESGFVIDKFPISRPNLTFSTLTVSNMSPEDSSIYLCAGGQGSEKLFFGSGTQLSVL.

A note on this clone: At one of its ends the junction is not consistent with the germline gene, which may arise from a read error. V usage is TRBV11-2 and J usage is TRBJ1-1; D possibly corresponds to TRBD1 (6 bases). Looked up from germline, CDR1 is SGHAT and CDR2 is FQNNGV. The CDR3 contains 15 residues. DNA of the CDR3: TGTGCCAGCAGCCTAGAAACCTCCCGGACAGCTGAAGCTTTCTTT. This encodes CASSLETSRTAEAFF.

V and J are TRBV4-1 and TRBJ2-3; D is uncertain. Trimming pared 1 base from V and 4 bases from J, leaving 12 bases between. The V gene's germline CDR1 is MGHRA and CDR2 YSYEKL. The CDR3 consists of 15 residues. The CDR3 protein is CASSQGLVNADTQYF. The CDR3 nucleotides read TGCGCCAGCAGCCAAGGATTAGTGAACGCAGATACGCAGTATTTT.

V usage is TRBV5-1 and J usage is TRBJ2-5, with D tentatively TRBD1 (7 bases). TRBJ2-7 matches the DNA end more closely, so the J call is doubtful. Germline values: CDR1 SGHRS, CDR2 YFSETQ. This CDR3 comprises 14 residues. The CDR3 region has the DNA TGCGCCAGCAGGGAGGGGACAGCTTCCTACGAGCAGTACTTC. Translating gives CASREGTASYEQYF.

The rearrangement uses TRBV5-1 and TRBJ1-2; no firm D call. The ends were cut back, 1 base at V and 4 bases at J, with 14 bases in the middle. The CDR3 runs 15 residues. Germline V gene sequence: CDR1 SGHRS, CDR2 YFSETQ. CDR3 sequence (DNA): TGCGCCAGCAGCTTGTCCCTAGAGGGCGGCTATGGCTACACCTTC. This translates into CASSLSLEGGYGYTF.

The chain links TRBV12-5 to TRBJ1-1; maybe TRBD1 (5 bases). Germline CDR1 and CDR2: LGHNT and FRNRAP. The CDR3 has 12 residues. For the CDR3, the DNA is TGTTCCGTGGGGGGGGACGCTCGGGGGGCTTTCTTT. This codes for CSVGGDARGAFF.